The sequence of this TCR beta chain was determined in a study of blood T cell repertoires in COVID-19. Study at large: Sources were T cells, B-cell-depleted T cells, or PBMCs; the material itself was cDNA or gDNA.

The CDR3 extends over 14 amino acids. The V end lost 4 bases, the J end lost 4 bases, and 14 bases lay between the germline ends. Germline V gene data show CDR1 as SQVTM and CDR2 as ANQGSEA. Original handling: Estimation of nucleated cell counts was performed using reference gene primer amplification. Generated by immunoSEQ multiplex PCR, the TCRdb table keeps only in-frame clones and is missing some. V and J calls and clone size are those listed in that table; D and trimming were worked out from the DNA. This table holds about 90,000 clones, 80% to 90% found once. The clonotype originates from a human donor in a cohort sampled during active COVID-19. J is TRBJ1-3 and V is TRBV29-1; D not certain. Sequenced sample: peripheral blood. CDR3 sequence: CSVVFTTMGNTIYF. In DNA form, the CDR3 reads TGCAGCGTTGTTTTCACTACAATGGGAAACACCATATATTTT.